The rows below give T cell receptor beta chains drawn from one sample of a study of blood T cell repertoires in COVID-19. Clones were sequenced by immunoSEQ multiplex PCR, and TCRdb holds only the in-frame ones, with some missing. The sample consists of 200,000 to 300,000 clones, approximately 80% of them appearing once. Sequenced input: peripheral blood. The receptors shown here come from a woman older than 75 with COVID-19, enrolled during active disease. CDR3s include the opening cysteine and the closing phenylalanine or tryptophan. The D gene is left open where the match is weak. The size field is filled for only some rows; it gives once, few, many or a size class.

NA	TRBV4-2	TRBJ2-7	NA	CASSQRAGSYEQYF	TGTGCCAGCAGCCAAAGAGCCGGGTCCTACGAGCAGTACTTC
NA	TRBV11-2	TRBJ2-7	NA	CASGQSLYEQYF	TGTGCCAGCGGACAGAGCCTCTACGAGCAGTACTTC
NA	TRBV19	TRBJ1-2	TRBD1	CASSPRTGDNANYGYTF	TGTGCCAGTAGCCCCAGGACAGGGGACAACGCTAACTATGGCTACACCTTC
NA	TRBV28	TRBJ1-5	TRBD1	CASSLDRIEPQHF	TGTGCCAGCAGCCTGGACAGGATAGAGCCCCAGCATTTT
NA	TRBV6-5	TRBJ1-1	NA	CASSYRRGEAFF	TGTGCCAGCAGTTACCGCCGAGGTGAAGCTTTCTTT
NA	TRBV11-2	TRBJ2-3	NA	CASSPGQGAQYF	TGTGCCAGCAGCCCTGGCCAGGGCGCGCAGTATTTT
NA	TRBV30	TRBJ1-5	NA	CAWSARGWDNQPQHF	TGTGCCTGGAGCGCCAGGGGATGGGATAATCAGCCCCAGCATTTT
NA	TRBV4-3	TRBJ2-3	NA	CASSLLRGSTDTQYF	TGCGCCAGCAGCCTTTTACGGGGGAGCACAGATACGCAGTATTTT
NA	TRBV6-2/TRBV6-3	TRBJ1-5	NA	CASSFLTAQSAQHF	TGTGCCAGCAGTTTCCTGACTGCTCAATCAGCCCAGCATTTT
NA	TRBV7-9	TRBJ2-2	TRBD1	CASSDGQGYTGELFF	TGTGCCAGCAGCGACGGACAGGGGTACACCGGGGAGCTGTTTTTT
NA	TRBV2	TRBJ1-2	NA	CASSEDRTYGYTF	TGTGCCAGCAGTGAAGACAGAACGTATGGCTACACCTTC
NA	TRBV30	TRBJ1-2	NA	CAWSYERSGYTF	TGTGCCTGGAGTTACGAGAGGAGTGGCTACACCTTC
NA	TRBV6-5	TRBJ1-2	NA	CASSYLQVPVVGYTF	TGTGCCAGCAGTTACCTACAGGTTCCCGTAGTCGGCTACACCTTC
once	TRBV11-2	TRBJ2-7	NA	CASSLSSGHYEQYF	TGTGCCAGCAGCTTAAGTTCAGGACACTACGAGCAGTACTTC
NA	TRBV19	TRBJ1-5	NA	CASSILDSPNQPQHF	TGTGCCAGTAGTATCCTCGACAGCCCCAATCAGCCCCAGCATTTT
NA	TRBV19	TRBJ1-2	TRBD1	CASSGGTGTHNYGYTF	TGTGCCAGTAGCGGCGGGACAGGGACCCACAACTATGGCTACACCTTC
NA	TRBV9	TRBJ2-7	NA	CASSPNEDEQYF	TGTGCCAGCAGCCCAAACGAGGACGAGCAGTACTTC
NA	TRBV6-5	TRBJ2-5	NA	CASSYDTTRGGETQYF	TGTGCCAGCAGTTACGATACCACTAGGGGGGGGGAGACCCAGTACTTC
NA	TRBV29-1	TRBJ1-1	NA	CSVGGVLNTEAFF	TGCAGCGTTGGAGGCGTACTCAACACTGAAGCTTTCTTT
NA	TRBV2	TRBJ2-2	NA	CASSSQGTNTGELFF	TGTGCCAGCTCAAGCCAGGGGACGAACACCGGGGAGCTGTTTTTT
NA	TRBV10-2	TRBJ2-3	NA	CASSLWRTDTQYF	TGCGCCAGCAGCTTGTGGAGAACAGATACGCAGTATTTT
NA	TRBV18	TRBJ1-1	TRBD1	CASSRDRVNTEAFF	TGTGCCAGCTCACGCGACAGGGTCAACACTGAAGCTTTCTTT
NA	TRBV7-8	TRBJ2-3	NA	CASSLKGSTGFPDTQYF	TGTGCCAGCAGCTTAAAGGGGAGTACAGGGTTCCCAGATACGCAGTATTTT
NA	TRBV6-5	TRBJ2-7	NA	CASFSASYEQYF	TGTGCCAGCTTCAGTGCATCCTACGAGCAGTACTTC
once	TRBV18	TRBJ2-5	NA	CASSPPTSGGETQYF	TGTGCCAGCTCACCACCGACGAGCGGCGGAGAGACCCAGTACTTC